A single sample gave rise to the 32 T cell receptor beta chains below, sequenced in a study of shared clonotypes between healthy human individuals. Produced via immunoSEQ multiplex PCR; TCRdb's table is partial and in-frame only. The sample carries roughly 2.5 million clones, 85% to 95% recorded once. Sequencing was performed on naive CD4+ T cells sorted from blood. This sample's subset: CD45RA+ positively selected. These receptors were taken from a man between 18 and 29 years old in good health.

On this clone itself: The junction shows a germline mismatch at one end, possibly a read error. The rearrangement uses TRBV6-6 and TRBJ1-2; 9 bases align to TRBD1. Germline-derived CDR1 and CDR2 are MNHNY and SVGAGI (reference sequence). The CDR3 contains 14 residues. The CDR3 loop reads CASSYLWDRESRNF. The CDR3 DNA reads TGTGCCAGCAGTTACCTGTGGGACAGGGAGTCTAGAAATTTC.

The chain has TRBV19 and TRBJ1-6; D is uncertain. The CDR3 spans 15 residues. In germline, CDR1 is LNHDA, CDR2 SQIVND (reference sequence). Trimming stripped 9 bases from V and 9 bases from J, with 21 bases between. The CDR3 nucleotides are TGTGCCAGCAGCTCCCCTGGCAGAGCAGGTTCACCCCTCCACTTT. This codes for CASSSPGRAGSPLHF.

The chain employs TRBV12-2 and TRBJ2-7; the tabulated D call, TRBD1, remains unverified against the DNA. TRBV12-2 represents a pseudogene. This CDR3 comprises 15 residues. The CDR3 DNA reads as TGTGCAAGTCGCGAAGGACAAGAGGTTGACTACGAGCAGTACTTC. Amino acid sequence: CASREGQEVDYEQYF.

This clone was observed once. The rearrangement links TRBV4-3 to TRBJ2-3, with TRBD1 identical over 7 bases. The CDR3 covers 16 residues. J gave up 3 bases and V 2 bases, and 8 bases lay outside the gene matches. Germline CDR1 reads LGHNA; CDR2 reads YSLEER. CDR3 DNA: TGCGCCAGCAGCCAACAACAGGGGCGTTTTACAGATACGCAGTATTTT. Translating gives CASSQQQGRFTDTQYF.

The rearrangement joins TRBV9 to TRBJ2-5; D unresolved. Germline CDR1 is SGDLS and CDR2 is YYNGEE. This CDR3 comprises 15 residues. V was shortened by 3 bases and J by 6 bases, with 18 bases between the two germline ends. The CDR3 spells CASSESRLGKQTQYF. The CDR3 DNA reads as TGTGCCAGCAGCGAGTCTCGCCTGGGGAAGCAGACCCAGTACTTC.

V gene TRBV27 combines with J gene TRBJ2-7; 8 bases align to TRBD1. The CDR3 consists of 15 residues. With 6 bases clipped from V and 2 bases from J, the junction kept 9 bases outside the gene matches. CDR1 is MNHEY, CDR2 SMNVEV, per germline (reference sequence). The CDR3: CASRLAGTGAYEQYF. The CDR3 DNA reads TGTGCCAGCAGACTAGCCGGGACAGGCGCCTACGAGCAGTACTTC.

The chain employs TRBV6-5 and TRBJ2-2, with D hard to call. The CDR3 totals 13 residues. The V gene's germline CDR1 is MNHEY and CDR2 SVGAGI. V lost 5 bases and J 4 bases, leaving 8 bases between the germline ends. The CDR3 nucleotides read TGTGCCAGCAGTCCCAGTGGCACCGGGGAGCTGTTTTTT. Translated, it gives CASSPSGTGELFF.

V is TRBV5-4 and J is TRBJ1-1, with unresolved D. With 3 bases removed from V and 3 bases from J, the gap between germline ends came to 9 bases. CDR1 and CDR2 from the germline V gene are SGHNT and YYREEE (reference sequence). The CDR3 length is 13 residues. The CDR3 sequence: CASSSDLYTEAFF. CDR3 sequence (DNA): TGTGCCAGCAGCTCAGACCTGTACACTGAAGCTTTCTTT.

The chain uses TRBV15 and TRBJ2-7, with TRBD1 identical over 7 bases. V was pared by 5 bases and J by 8 bases, with 18 bases of the junction left unmatched. Germline assignment: CDR1 LNHNV and CDR2 YYDKDF (reference sequence). The CDR3 is 16 amino acids. The CDR3 sequence is CATSEDKLTGKNKQYF. In nucleotides, the CDR3 is TGTGCCACCAGCGAGGATAAGTTGACAGGGAAGAATAAGCAGTACTTC.

The CDR3 region has the DNA TGTGCCGTTGGTCGGGCTTCCGGGGGAGCTAACTATGGCTACACCTTC. Protein: CAVGRASGGANYGYTF. This rearrangement joins TRBV19 to TRBJ1-2; maybe TRBD1 (5 bases). This CDR3 comprises 16 residues. Between the trimmed V and J ends, which lost 11 bases and 0 bases, there was a span of 22 bases. CDR1 LNHDA and CDR2 SQIVND come from the germline V gene (reference sequence). The whole variable domain, remainder taken from reference TRBV19 and TRBJ1-2, is DGGITQSPKYLFRKEGQNVTLSCEQNLNHDAMYWYRQDPGQGLRLIYYSQIVNDFQKGDIAEGYSVSREKKESFPLTVTSAQKNPTAFYLCAVGRASGGANYGYTFGSGTRLTVV.

The chain uses TRBV7-9 and TRBJ2-7, with 8 nucleotides matching TRBD1. The CDR3 is made up of 15 amino acids. After removal of 2 bases from V and 3 bases from J, the junction contained 6 bases not matched to a gene. The germline gives CDR1 SEHNR, CDR2 FQNEAQ (reference sequence). In DNA form, the CDR3 reads TGTGCCAGCAGCTTAAGGAGGACAGGGAGCTACGAGCAGTACTTC. This encodes CASSLRRTGSYEQYF.

V is TRBV28 and J is TRBJ1-4, with a weak D call TRBD1 (5 bases). Trimming shortened V by 1 base and J by 10 bases, and 10 bases separated the two germline ends. Germline V gives CDR1 MDHEN, CDR2 SYDVKM. The CDR3 is 13 amino acids. The CDR3 region is CASSLLGGGKLFF. The CDR3 DNA reads TGTGCCAGCAGTTTATTGGGTGGGGGAAAACTGTTTTTT.

This clone was seen a handful of times. The chain combines TRBV10-3 with TRBJ1-6; D unclear. Trimming took 6 bases from V and 3 from J, leaving 9 bases between them. The CDR3 is 14 residues long. Germline V CDR1 and CDR2: ENHRY, SYGVKD. The CDR3 DNA reads as TGTGCCATCAGGGACGGGGTCTATAATTCACCCCTCCACTTT. This gives the protein CAIRDGVYNSPLHF.

This clone was counted a single time. V gene TRBV10-3 combines with J gene TRBJ2-7, with a tentative D call TRBD2 (5 bases). The V gene's germline CDR1 is ENHRY and CDR2 SYGVKD. V lost 5 bases and J lost 0, with 11 bases in between. CDR3 size: 14 residues. As DNA, the CDR3 is TGTGCCATCAGTAAGGGAGTTATCTCCTACGAGCAGTACTTC. It codes for CAISKGVISYEQYF.

Regarding this clone: Other DNA sequences from this sample encode an identical CDR3 as well. This rearrangement joins TRBV5-6 to TRBJ2-3; TRBD1 might be the D (6 bases). The CDR3 has 15 amino acids. Trimming shortened V by 1 base and J by 1 base, and 10 bases separated the two germline ends. Germline V CDR1 and CDR2: SGHDT, YYEEEE. The CDR3: CASSLPGVGTDTQYF. The CDR3 DNA reads as TGTGCCAGCAGCTTGCCAGGGGTGGGCACAGATACGCAGTATTTT.

The chain is built from TRBV6-5 and TRBJ2-3, with D perhaps TRBD2 (5 bases). From germline, CDR1 is MNHEY and CDR2 SVGAGI. This CDR3 has 14 amino acids. The ends were cut back, 7 bases at V and 2 bases at J, with 13 bases in the middle. CDR3 coding DNA: TGTGCCAGCACCAGGTGGAGGTCCACAGATACGCAGTATTTT. Its translation is CASTRWRSTDTQYF.

The chain carries TRBV15 and TRBJ1-2, with D tentatively TRBD1 (5 bases). V lost 0 bases to trimming and J lost 6 bases, with 11 bases between them. CDR3 length: 14 amino acids. CDR1 and CDR2 (germline): LNHNV, YYDKDF (reference sequence). The CDR3 DNA is TGTGCCACCAGCAGAGATCGGGCAGGGAATGGCTACACCTTC. This codes for CATSRDRAGNGYTF.

The rearrangement uses TRBV29-1 and TRBJ1-2; 10 bases fit TRBD1. The CDR3 length is 12 residues. After removal of 6 bases from V and 8 bases from J, the junction contained 6 bases not matched to a gene. CDR1 is SQVTM, CDR2 ANQGSEA, per germline. The CDR3 loop is CSVGDRGEGYTF. The CDR3 DNA reads as TGCAGCGTGGGGGACAGGGGTGAGGGCTACACCTTC.

V gene TRBV30 combines with J gene TRBJ2-7; D is uncertain. The CDR3 runs to 14 residues. CDR1 is GTSNPN, CDR2 SVGIG, per germline (reference sequence). Between the trimmed V and J ends, which lost 2 bases and 7 bases, there was a span of 18 bases. CDR3 coding DNA: TGTGCCTGGAGTCCTCTGGAACCTCGCCGGGAGCAGTACTTC. Translated, it gives CAWSPLEPRREQYF.

This clone was observed a single time. Other DNA sequences from this sample encode an identical CDR3 as well. V is TRBV7-2 and J is TRBJ2-3; 9 nucleotides agree with TRBD2. V trimming: 1 base; J trimming: 3 bases; junction bases outside the gene matches: 2. The CDR3 length is 15 residues. In germline, CDR1 is SGHTA, CDR2 FQGNSA. Here the CDR3 reads CASSLGLAGTDTQYF. As DNA, the CDR3 is TGTGCCAGCAGCTTAGGCCTAGCGGGGACAGATACGCAGTATTTT. The complete variable domain, with remaining parts taken from reference TRBV7-2 and TRBJ2-3, reads GAGVSQSPSNKVTEKGKDVELRCDPISGHTALYWYRQSLGQGLEFLIYFQGNSAPDKSGLPSDRFSAERTGGSVSTLTIQRTQQEDSAVYLCASSLGLAGTDTQYFGPGTRLTVL.

This chain uses TRBV4-3 with TRBJ1-2, with D unresolved. Trimming stripped 0 bases from V and 8 bases from J, with 10 bases between. The CDR3 spans 13 residues. Germline lookup yields CDR1 LGHNA and CDR2 YSLEER. Here the CDR3 DNA reads TGCGCCAGCAGCCAAGAAGTACCCGGAGGCTACACCTTC. Translated: CASSQEVPGGYTF.

The chain combines TRBV19 with TRBJ1-1; D call uncertain. The germline CDR1 and CDR2 sequences are LNHDA and SQIVND (reference sequence). The CDR3 length is 14 residues. The V end lost 5 bases, the J end lost 0 bases, and 10 bases lay between the germline ends. The CDR3 sequence: CASSPAGMNTEAFF. The CDR3, as DNA: TGTGCCAGTAGTCCCGCGGGGATGAACACTGAAGCTTTCTTT.

The chain employs TRBV14 and TRBJ1-1, with TRBD1 matching 9 bases. Germline trimming cut 4 bases from V and 2 bases from J; bases unmatched to any gene: 11. Germline-derived CDR1 and CDR2 are SGHDN and FVKESK. The CDR3 is 17 amino acids. CDR3 protein: CASSPLQGTGGNTEAFF. As DNA, the CDR3 is TGTGCCAGCAGCCCTCTTCAAGGTACAGGGGGCAACACTGAAGCTTTCTTT.

V gene TRBV4-1 combines with J gene TRBJ2-5; D is possibly TRBD1 or TRBD2 (5 bases each). The DNA end is a closer match to TRBJ2-7, so the J assignment may be wrong. Germline V gene lookup returns CDR1 MGHRA and CDR2 YSYEKL. The CDR3 covers 15 residues. The CDR3 loop is CASSSLGTAAYEQYF. As DNA, the CDR3 is TGCGCCAGCAGCTCCCTCGGGACGGCCGCCTACGAGCAGTACTTC.

The V and J genes are TRBV2 and TRBJ2-3, with TRBD2 matching 7 bases. The germline CDR1 and CDR2 sequences are SNHLY and FYNNEI. CDR3 length equals 14 residues. V dropped 10 bases and J dropped 1; count of bases not matched to a gene: 8. The CDR3 sequence: CATSGGRGTDTQYF. In DNA form, the CDR3 reads TGTGCCACATCCGGGGGGAGGGGCACAGATACGCAGTATTTT.

The chain is built from TRBV11-3 and TRBJ2-1; the match to TRBD1 covers 7 bases. CDR1 and CDR2 from the germline V gene are SGHNT and YENEEA. The CDR3 length is 11 residues. V trimming: 5 bases; J trimming: 8 bases; junction bases outside the gene matches: 0. CDR3 in DNA: TGTGCCAGCAGCCAGGGGGATGAGCAGTTCTTC. Encoded protein: CASSQGDEQFF.

Turning to this clone: The junction does not match germline at one end; this may be a read error. This specimen includes other DNA sequences encoding the same CDR3. The chain joins TRBV29-1 to TRBJ1-5; 7 bases line up with TRBD1. The CDR3 is 15 amino acids. Germline CDR1 is SQVTM and CDR2 is ANQGSEA. DNA for the CDR3: TGCAGCGCAACTCAGACAGGGCTAGGCAATCAGCCTCAGCATTTT. Amino acid sequence: CSATQTGLGNQPQHF.

CDR3 loop: CASRKLNEKLFF. CDR3 DNA: TGTGCCAGCAGAAAACTAAACGAAAAACTGTTTTTT. The gene calls are TRBV2 and TRBJ1-4; D uncertain. CDR3 length: 12 amino acids. V lost 6 bases to trimming and J lost 8 bases, with 10 bases between them. The germline V gene encodes CDR1 SNHLY and CDR2 FYNNEI. Full variable domain (rest looked up from reference TRBV2 and TRBJ1-4): EPEVTQTPSHQVTQMGQEVILRCVPISNHLYFYWYRQILGQKVEFLVSFYNNEISEKSEIFDDQFSVERPDGSNFTLKIRSTKLEDSAMYFCASRKLNEKLFFGSGTQLSVL.

The chain carries TRBV7-9 and TRBJ2-7, with D perhaps matching TRBD1 (5 bases). The CDR3 is made up of 15 amino acids. The V gene lost 6 bases and the J gene lost 0 bases, with 15 bases spanning the gap. CDR1 and CDR2 (germline): SEHNR, FQNEAQ (reference sequence). For the CDR3, the DNA is TGTGCCAGCAGTAGGGGTGAAGGCCACTCCTACGAGCAGTACTTC. Translation: CASSRGEGHSYEQYF.

The chain combines TRBV5-1 with TRBJ1-3; no firm D call. Trimming took off 6 bases at V and 0 bases at J, with 13 bases between the two ends. The CDR3 is made up of 15 amino acids. The germline gives CDR1 SGHRS, CDR2 YFSETQ. The CDR3 bases are TGCGCCAGCAAAGGACCAGCCACCTCTGGAAACACCATATATTTT. Amino acids: CASKGPATSGNTIYF.

The chain's CDR3 is CASSIHTYQPQHF. CDR3 coding DNA: TGTGCCAGTAGTATACACACCTATCAGCCCCAGCATTTT. The chain links TRBV19 to TRBJ1-5; no definite D call. The germline gives CDR1 LNHDA, CDR2 SQIVND (reference sequence). V was shortened by 2 bases and J by 5 bases, with 7 bases between the two germline ends. The CDR3 length is 13 residues. Drawing the rest from reference TRBV19 and TRBJ1-5, the complete variable domain is DGGITQSPKYLFRKEGQNVTLSCEQNLNHDAMYWYRQDPGQGLRLIYYSQIVNDFQKGDIAEGYSVSREKKESFPLTVTSAQKNPTAFYLCASSIHTYQPQHFGDGTRLSIL.

This clone was observed a few times. This chain links TRBV21-1 with TRBJ2-6; the table's D gene call, TRBD2, was not cross checked with the DNA. TRBV21-1 is a pseudogene locus. The CDR3 extends over 18 amino acids. CDR3 loop: CASSKFRVRVITANVLTF. CDR3 nucleotide sequence: TGTGCCAGCAGCAAATTTCGGGTTCGGGTAATCACGGCCAACGTCCTGACTTTC.